These 22 T cell receptor beta chains were all obtained from the same sample, sequenced in a study of metastatic and nonmetastatic thyroid tumors. TCRdb redid the clone calls on the PCR reads using MiXCR. The table lists almost 9,000 clones, about 15% of them singletons, with around 5.7% in the top ten. Each patient went into thyroid surgery without having received any treatment. Sequencing input: blood. These receptors were taken from a female donor with papillary thyroid cancer or a benign thyroid nodule (not recorded which). Some clones in this sample may be carry-over from other donors' samples.

This clone appeared a few times. Its ends do not fully match the called genes, so a read error is possible. The chain employs TRBV12-3 or TRBV12-4 and TRBJ2-2; D is uncertain. The CDR3 has 11 amino acids. The CDR3 DNA reads TGTGCCATCAGTTCGGGCGGTGAGCTGTTTTTT. Encoded protein: CAISSGGELFF.

A few counts support this clone. The rearrangement joins TRBV27 to TRBJ2-1, with TRBD2 as a possible D gene (6 bases). Germline CDR1 is MNHEY and CDR2 is SMNVEV (reference sequence). This CDR3 spans 15 amino acids. The V end lost 5 bases, the J end lost 9 bases, and 20 bases lay between the germline ends. The CDR3 protein is CASSPRTAGRFEQFF. The CDR3, as DNA: TGTGCCAGCAGTCCTCGGACCGCGGGGAGGTTTGAGCAGTTCTTC.

The chain combines TRBV20-1 with TRBJ2-7; tentatively, D is TRBD1 (5 bases). Germline V gene lookup returns CDR1 DFQATT and CDR2 SNEGSKA (reference sequence). V dropped 6 bases and J dropped 3 bases, with 9 bases sitting between them. This CDR3 comprises 11 residues. Here the CDR3 DNA reads TGCAGTGCCCAGACAGACTACGAGCAGTACTTC. It encodes CSAQTDYEQYF.

This clone was observed at least ten times. This chain connects TRBV14 to TRBJ2-3; no definite D call. Trimming shortened V by 1 base and J by 2 bases, and 10 bases separated the two germline ends. The CDR3 consists of 15 residues. Germline V lookup: CDR1 SGHDN, CDR2 FVKESK. CDR3 amino acids: CASSQGYPDTDTQYF. The CDR3 DNA reads TGTGCCAGCAGCCAAGGGTATCCAGACACAGATACGCAGTATTTT.

This clone was detected a few times. The chain is built from TRBV7-2 and TRBJ1-5, with D possibly being TRBD1 (5 bases). Germline values: CDR1 SGHTA, CDR2 FQGNSA. Trimming stripped 2 bases from V and 4 bases from J, with 9 bases between. The CDR3 consists of 14 residues. The CDR3 spells CASSLSRGNQPQHF. DNA of the CDR3: TGTGCCAGCAGCTTAAGTCGGGGGAATCAGCCCCAGCATTTT. Filled out from reference TRBV7-2 and TRBJ1-5, the complete variable domain reads GAGVSQSPSNKVTEKGKDVELRCDPISGHTALYWYRQSLGQGLEFLIYFQGNSAPDKSGLPSDRFSAERTGGSVSTLTIQRTQQEDSAVYLCASSLSRGNQPQHFGDGTRLSIL.

This clone was observed at least ten times. This chain links TRBV9 with TRBJ1-4; the D is unclear. V lost 0 bases and J lost 6, with 9 bases in between. This CDR3 is 14 amino acids long. Germline CDR1 reads SGDLS; CDR2 reads YYNGEE. The CDR3 here is CASSVGTVDEKLFF. In nucleotides, the CDR3 is TGTGCCAGCAGCGTAGGGACGGTGGATGAAAAACTGTTTTTT.

Comment on this clone: A much larger clone lies a single base off, so this may be a read error. The chain recombines TRBV4-2 with TRBJ1-1, with D hard to call. V lost 0 bases, J lost 4 bases, and 12 bases lay in between. The CDR3 length is 15 residues. In germline, CDR1 is LGHNA, CDR2 YNFKEQ. CDR3 sequence: CASSQETRWSTEAFF. In nucleotides, the CDR3 is TGTGCCAGCAGCCAAGAGACCCGGTGGAGCACTGAAGCTTTCTTT.

This clone is medium-sized in the sample. V gene TRBV20-1 combines with J gene TRBJ2-7; D is perhaps TRBD2 (6 bases). V lost 1 base, J lost 3 bases, and 7 bases lay in between. Looked up from germline, CDR1 is DFQATT and CDR2 is SNEGSKA (reference sequence). The CDR3 spans 12 residues. The CDR3 DNA sequence: TGCAGTGCTAGAGCGGGAGACTACGAGCAGTACTTC. Amino acids: CSARAGDYEQYF.

By sample share, this clone is large. The chain joins TRBV6-1 to TRBJ1-2; 8 bases agree with TRBD1. V shed 4 bases and J 7 bases; nucleotides not matched to a gene: 5. Germline CDR1 reads MNHNS; CDR2 reads SASEGT. The CDR3 extends over 13 amino acids. In DNA form, the CDR3 reads TGTGCCAGCAGTGCCAACCAGGGGGCTGGCTACACCTTC. As protein: CASSANQGAGYTF.

At least ten counts were recorded for this clone. The chain joins TRBV20-1 to TRBJ2-1; D gene unclear. In germline, CDR1 is DFQATT, CDR2 SNEGSKA (reference sequence). This CDR3 is built from 12 residues. This CDR3 reads CADRKGYNEQFF. The CDR3 DNA reads as TGCGCCGATAGAAAGGGCTACAATGAGCAGTTCTTC.

This clone was observed a few times. The germline gene is not matched at one end of the junction; a read error may be the cause. The CDR3 reads CVSSLLGGSYGHTF. The DNA of the CDR3 is TGTGTCAGCAGTTTATTGGGGGGGAGCTATGGCCACACCTTC. V and J are TRBV27 and TRBJ1-2, with TRBD1 as a possible D gene (5 bases). In germline, CDR1 is MNHEY, CDR2 SMNVEV (reference sequence). CDR3 length: 14 residues.

This clone was detected only once. The J gene is TRBJ2-1, the V gene TRBV20-1, with TRBD2 matching 7 bases. The CDR3 is 15 amino acids. Trimming removed 0 bases from V and 4 bases from J; junction bases left unmatched: 6. Germline values: CDR1 DFQATT, CDR2 SNEGSKA (reference sequence). This CDR3 reads CSARDLAVTYNEQFF. The DNA for the CDR3 is TGCAGTGCTAGAGATCTAGCGGTAACTTACAATGAGCAGTTCTTC.

This clone is categorized as medium-sized. The V and J genes are TRBV20-1 and TRBJ2-1; 11 nucleotides match TRBD2. Germline lookup yields CDR1 DFQATT and CDR2 SNEGSKA (reference sequence). This CDR3 contains 14 residues. The V gene end was trimmed by 6 bases and the J gene end by 4 bases; junction bases not matched to a gene: 5. CDR3 sequence: CSARLAGPYNEQFF. The CDR3 DNA reads TGCAGTGCCCGACTAGCGGGACCATACAATGAGCAGTTCTTC.

This clone came up many times. The chain joins TRBV9 to TRBJ1-2; weak D call: TRBD1 (6 bases). The CDR3 covers 14 residues. Germline V gene sequence: CDR1 SGDLS, CDR2 YYNGEE. V lost 0 bases and J 4 bases, leaving 10 bases between the germline ends. CDR3 sequence: CASSVASGAYGYTF. In DNA form, the CDR3 reads TGTGCCAGCAGCGTAGCTTCGGGGGCCTATGGCTACACCTTC.

There are many counts of this clone. The chain is built from TRBV20-1 and TRBJ2-5; TRBD2 might be the D (5 bases). Trimming shortened V by 0 bases and J by 1 base, and 9 bases separated the two germline ends. This CDR3 comprises 14 residues. Germline loops: CDR1 DFQATT, CDR2 SNEGSKA (reference sequence). As DNA, the CDR3 is TGCAGTGCTAGAGATCCCGGGATCCAAGAGACCCAGTACTTC. This translates into CSARDPGIQETQYF.

Judged by abundance, this clone is medium-sized. The chain couples TRBV6-1 to TRBJ2-7, with 8 bases lining up with TRBD1. CDR1 and CDR2 (germline): MNHNS, SASEGT. With V trimmed by 7 bases and J by 5 bases, 16 bases remained unmatched. The length of the CDR3 is 16 residues. CDR3 nucleotide sequence: TGTGCCAGCACCGCGGTTGACAGGGGCCAGCTCCACGAGCAGTACTTC. This codes for CASTAVDRGQLHEQYF.

The rearrangement uses TRBV19 and TRBJ2-2; 8 bases map to TRBD2. CDR1 is LNHDA and CDR2 is SQIVND in the germline V gene (reference sequence). CDR3 length: 18 residues. V was pared by 6 bases and J by 9 bases, with 21 bases of the junction left unmatched. CDR3 sequence: CASRKTSVWATSKRELFF. CDR3 nucleotides: TGTGCCAGTAGGAAGACTAGCGTGTGGGCTACATCGAAGCGGGAGCTGTTTTTT.

With respect to this clone: A much bigger clone sits one base away, suggesting this may be a read error. The sample holds other DNA sequences that translate to the same CDR3. This sequence joins TRBV9 and TRBJ2-1; TRBD1 aligns across 8 bases. V was clipped by 3 bases and J by 4 bases; unmatched bases: 9. The CDR3 is 16 residues long. The V gene's germline CDR1 is SGDLS and CDR2 YYNGEE. DNA of the CDR3: TGTGCCAGCAGCGGACCCCTGGACAGGGCGTACAATGAGCAGTTCTTC. Translation: CASSGPLDRAYNEQFF.

Worth noting for this clone: A much larger clone differs from this one at a single base, so this may be a read error. The chain recombines TRBV15 with TRBJ2-5, with TRBD1 as a possible D gene (5 bases). Trimming stripped 4 bases from V and 3 bases from J, with 12 bases between. The length of the CDR3 is 14 residues. Germline values: CDR1 LNHNV, CDR2 YYDKDF (reference sequence). CDR3 DNA sequence: TGTGCCACCAGCAAGGACATTACAGAAGAGACCCAGTACTTC. Amino acids: CATSKDITEETQYF.

This clone qualifies as medium-sized. CDR3 in amino acids: CASRFTVYTEAFF. The CDR3 nucleotides read TGTGCCAGCAGATTTACAGTTTACACTGAAGCTTTCTTT. This chain uses TRBV6-1 with TRBJ1-1, with D unclear. CDR1 MNHNS and CDR2 SASEGT come from the germline V gene. This CDR3 region has 13 residues. Trimming cost V 6 bases and J 3 bases, with 11 bases left between them.

This clone occurred many times. Here the CDR3 reads CASSPGTFYEQYF. The CDR3 bases are TGTGCCAGCTCACCAGGGACATTCTACGAGCAGTACTTC. The chain recombines TRBV18 with TRBJ2-7; D possibly corresponds to TRBD1 (6 bases). V lost 2 bases and J 3 bases, leaving 8 bases between the germline ends. Per the germline V gene, CDR1 is KGHSH and CDR2 is LQKENI. The length of the CDR3 is 13 residues.

By frequency in the sample, this clone is medium-sized (0.01 to 0.1%). The chain links TRBV12-3 or TRBV12-4 to TRBJ2-5, with 7 bases fitting TRBD2. The V and J ends lost 5 bases and 4 bases, in that order; junction bases with no gene match: 7. CDR3 length: 14 residues. CDR3 DNA sequence: TGTGCCAGCAGTCACGGGACTACACCAGAGACCCAGTACTTC. Its translation is CASSHGTTPETQYF.